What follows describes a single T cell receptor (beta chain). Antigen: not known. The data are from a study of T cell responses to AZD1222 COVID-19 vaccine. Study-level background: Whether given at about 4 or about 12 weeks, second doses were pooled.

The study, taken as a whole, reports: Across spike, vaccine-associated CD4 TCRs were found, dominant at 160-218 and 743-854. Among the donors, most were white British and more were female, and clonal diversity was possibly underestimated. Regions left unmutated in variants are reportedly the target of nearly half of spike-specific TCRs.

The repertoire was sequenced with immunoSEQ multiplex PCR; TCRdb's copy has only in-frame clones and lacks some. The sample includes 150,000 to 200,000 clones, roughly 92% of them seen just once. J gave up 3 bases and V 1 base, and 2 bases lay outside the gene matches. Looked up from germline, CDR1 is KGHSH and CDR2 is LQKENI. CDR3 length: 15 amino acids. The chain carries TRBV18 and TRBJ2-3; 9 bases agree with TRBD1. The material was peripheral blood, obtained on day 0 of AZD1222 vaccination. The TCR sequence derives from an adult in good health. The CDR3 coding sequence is TGTGCCAGCTCACCACTCGGACAGGGGACAGATACGCAGTATTTT. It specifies CASSPLGQGTDTQYF.